This T cell receptor beta chain was recorded in a study of blood T cell repertoires in COVID-19. Study information: Sites in the United States, Italy and Spain provided acute and convalescent COVID-19 samples. PBMCs, B-cell-depleted T cells, or T cells provided the cDNA or gDNA that made up the material.

Authors' data handling: For nucleated cells, counts were estimated from reference gene primer amplification. Produced via immunoSEQ multiplex PCR; TCRdb's table is partial and in-frame only. Clone size and the V and J calls come from that table; the DNA yielded D and trimming. Among 150,000 to 200,000 clones listed, around nine tenths were seen once. Germline V lookup: CDR1 LNHDA, CDR2 SQIVND (reference sequence). Trimming removed 5 bases from V and 3 bases from J, with 14 bases in between. CDR3 size: 14 residues. What was sequenced was peripheral blood. V gene TRBV19 combines with J gene TRBJ2-7, with D perhaps TRBD2 (6 bases). The TCR comes from a man between 18 and 35 years old with active or convalescent COVID-19. In nucleotides, the CDR3 is TGTGCCAGTAGTTACCGGGACTCTCTCTACGAGCAGTACTTC. This sequence encodes CASSYRDSLYEQYF.